This T cell receptor (beta chain) was obtained from a study of blood T cell repertoires in COVID-19. Profiling relied on immunoSEQ multiplex PCR, and the TCRdb table lists in-frame clones only, not all of them. The table includes around 29,000 clones, approximately 83% detected once. Trimming left V 4 bases short and J 4 bases short, with 14 bases between. CDR3 length equals 15 residues. Germline CDR1 reads SGHAT; CDR2 reads FQNNGV. Followed over time, Seattle patients had been enrolled while infection was active. This clone was counted only a few times. The J gene is TRBJ1-3, the V gene TRBV11-2; no clear D gene. The source material was peripheral blood. The source of this sequence is a woman of 80 years or more with COVID-19, enrolled during active disease. CDR3 DNA: TGTGCCAGCAGCTCGGGCGGGCCAGGCGGAAACACCATATATTTT. It is translated as CASSSGGPGGNTIYF.